This T cell receptor beta chain was observed in a study of T cells in Graves' hyperthyroidism and ophthalmopathy. Thyroid ultrasound and orbital computed tomography, with clinical symptoms and serum thyroxine and TRAb, informed diagnoses. CDR3 size: 14 residues. Germline V gene lookup returns CDR1 SNHLY and CDR2 FYNNEI. The V gene end was trimmed by 9 bases and the J gene end by 5 bases; junction bases not matched to a gene: 9. This clonotype has a count of ten or more. Amplification of TCR beta CDR3 regions used RNA as the template. HTBI primers drove first-round RT-PCR of the TCR CDR3. TCRdb used MiXCR to reprocess the multiplex PCR reads, holding one entry per CDR3 protein. Among 700,000 to 950,000 distinct CDR3 sequences listed, under 45% were seen once.

This receptor was obtained from a woman aged 35 to 49 with Graves' hyperthyroidism. The chain carries TRBV2 and TRBJ1-4, with 7 nucleotides matching TRBD1. The sequenced sample consisted of blood. The DNA of the CDR3 is TGTGCCAGTGGTATCGGGACAGCCAATGAAAAACTGTTTTTT. Encoded protein: CASGIGTANEKLFF.